This T cell receptor (beta chain) is drawn from a study of shared clonotypes between healthy human individuals. For every subset, genomic DNA was evenly distributed across several immunoSEQ plates. Authors' analysis steps: As immunoSEQ supplied junction-only sequences (without quality scores), filtering differed. Profiling relied on immunoSEQ multiplex PCR, and the TCRdb table lists in-frame clones only, not all of them. The V and J calls and clone size were taken over from that table, and D and trimming were inferred from the DNA. The sample holds roughly 2.5 million clones, roughly nine tenths seen once. A word on this clone: What it binds is unknown.

Study results and limitations: Larger richness was generally estimated for naive than memory subsets. Sequencing depth was predicted to influence how clonotypes are shared among donors.

The clonotype was recovered from a young man in good health. The sequencing sample was made of naive CD4+ T cells sorted from blood. The subset: CD45RA+ positively selected.

The CDR3 here is CASSYGHNGYTF. The CDR3 coding sequence is TGTGCCAGCAGTTACGGGCATAATGGCTACACCTTC. The chain recombines TRBV6-6 with TRBJ1-2; unclear D gene. CDR3 length equals 12 residues. Deletions cut 2 bases from V and 6 bases from J, with 7 bases between. Germline V gene data show CDR1 as MNHNY and CDR2 as SVGAGI (reference sequence).